Below, 15 T cell receptor beta chains from the same sample are listed, as sequenced in a study of control samples from healthy donors and cancer patients. Sequencing was performed with immunoSEQ multiplex PCR; in TCRdb, only in-frame clones are kept and a portion is missing. The table has about 130,000 clones, roughly 90% seen once. Sequences were obtained from blood. The origin of the receptors is a man between 18 and 29 years old in good health.

This clone was recorded once. The CDR3 bases are TGCGCCAGCAGCGTAGAATCAGTCGGGGCAACCTACGAGCAGTACTTC. Translating gives CASSVESVGATYEQYF. The chain has TRBV5-1 and TRBJ2-7; tentatively, D is TRBD1 or TRBD2 (5 bases each). Trimming removed 4 bases from V and 2 bases from J, with 19 bases in between. The germline CDR1 and CDR2 sequences are SGHRS and YFSETQ. CDR3 length: 16 residues.

The chain recombines TRBV3-1 (or the pseudogene TRBV3-2) with TRBJ2-3; the match to TRBD2 covers 8 bases. V dropped 6 bases and J dropped 4; count of bases not matched to a gene: 6. Germline V gives CDR1 LGHDT, CDR2 YNNKEL (reference sequence). This CDR3 is 14 amino acids long. In DNA, the CDR3 is TGTGCCAGCAGAAAACGGGGGGGGGCAGATACGCAGTATTTT. Its protein product is CASRKRGGADTQYF.

This chain joins TRBV10-3 and TRBJ2-5; TRBD1 or TRBD2 may be the D gene (5 bases each). The CDR3 contains 14 residues. Trimming cost V 4 bases and J 5 bases, with 14 bases left between them. Germline CDR1 ENHRY, CDR2 SYGVKD. CDR3 residues: CAISGDPSTETQYF. In DNA form, the CDR3 reads TGTGCCATCAGTGGGGACCCCTCTACGGAGACCCAGTACTTC.

This chain links TRBV14 with TRBJ2-7; a possible D gene is TRBD1 (5 bases). The ends were cut back, 1 base at V and 4 bases at J, with 11 bases in the middle. The CDR3 contains 14 residues. In germline, CDR1 is SGHDN, CDR2 FVKESK. CDR3 loop: CASSQVSGAYEQYF. CDR3 in DNA: TGTGCCAGCAGCCAAGTTTCTGGGGCTTACGAGCAGTACTTC.

V and J are TRBV5-5 and TRBJ1-1; 8 nucleotides line up with TRBD1. Germline CDR1 SGHKS, CDR2 YYEKEE (reference sequence). The CDR3 extends over 14 amino acids. Unmatched junction bases numbered 5, after V lost 3 bases and J lost 4 bases. CDR3 nucleotides: TGTGCCAGCAGCTCAAGAGACAGGGGCACTGAAGCTTTCTTT. It yields the protein CASSSRDRGTEAFF.

The chain couples TRBV2 to TRBJ1-4, with 10 bases fitting TRBD1. In germline, CDR1 is SNHLY, CDR2 FYNNEI. J gave up 7 bases and V 5 bases, and 4 bases lay outside the gene matches. This CDR3 is built from 14 residues. CDR3 region: CASSKDRGREKLFF. Here the CDR3 DNA reads TGTGCCAGCAGTAAAGACAGGGGGCGTGAAAAACTGTTTTTT. The whole variable domain, filled in from reference TRBV2 and TRBJ1-4, reads EPEVTQTPSHQVTQMGQEVILRCVPISNHLYFYWYRQILGQKVEFLVSFYNNEISEKSEIFDDQFSVERPDGSNFTLKIRSTKLEDSAMYFCASSKDRGREKLFFGSGTQLSVL.

This chain uses TRBV6-6 with TRBJ1-1; 7 bases fit TRBD1. J lost 14 bases, V lost 0 bases, and 6 bases had no gene match. The CDR3 runs 12 residues. Per the germline V gene, CDR1 is MNHNY and CDR2 is SVGAGI (reference sequence). DNA for the CDR3: TGTGCCAGCAGTTACTCGGGACAGCCAACCTTCTTT. Translation gives CASSYSGQPTFF.

In its sample, this clone was seen once. CDR3 amino acids: CASSPRTGEQFF. The CDR3 DNA is TGTGCCAGCAGCCCTAGGACGGGGGAGCAGTTCTTC. This chain joins TRBV11-3 and TRBJ2-1; tentative D call: TRBD2 (5 bases). Per the germline V gene, CDR1 is SGHNT and CDR2 is YENEEA. Trimming cost V 5 bases and J 10 bases, with 12 bases left between them. The CDR3 runs 12 residues.

The rearrangement joins TRBV5-1 to TRBJ2-1, with a tentative D call TRBD2 (6 bases). Germline V lookup: CDR1 SGHRS, CDR2 YFSETQ. V gave up 0 bases and J gave up 2 bases, with 9 bases separating them. This CDR3 contains 15 residues. CDR3 nucleotides: TGCGCCAGCAGCTTGGTCGGCGGGGCCTACAATGAGCAGTTCTTC. This gives the protein CASSLVGGAYNEQFF.

Here the CDR3 reads CASSLSGGAPETQYF. CDR3 bases: TGTGCCAGCAGTTTAAGCGGGGGGGCCCCGGAGACCCAGTACTTC. The rearrangement links TRBV2 to TRBJ2-5, with 10 positions matching TRBD2. Germline assignment: CDR1 SNHLY and CDR2 FYNNEI. Trimming cost V 5 bases and J 5 bases; bases outside gene matches: 8. The CDR3 has 15 amino acids.

The CDR3 sequence is CASSERTGGFETQYF. In DNA, the CDR3 is TGTGCCAGCAGCGAGAGAACAGGTGGTTTCGAGACCCAGTACTTC. The rearrangement uses TRBV9 and TRBJ2-5; weak D call: TRBD1 (5 bases). Germline CDR1 reads SGDLS; CDR2 reads YYNGEE. The V end lost 3 bases, the J end lost 5 bases, and 17 bases lay between the germline ends. The CDR3 totals 15 residues.

The chain uses TRBV13 and TRBJ2-2, with D tentatively TRBD2 (7 bases). Trimming shortened V by 8 bases and J by 4 bases, and 20 bases separated the two germline ends. The germline CDR1 and CDR2 sequences are PRHDT and FYEKMQ (reference sequence). This CDR3 is built from 16 residues. CDR3 region: CASERGAPGATGELFF. Written as DNA, the CDR3 is TGTGCCAGCGAACGGGGGGCACCGGGGGCCACCGGGGAGCTGTTTTTT.

The chain has TRBV19 and TRBJ1-2; TRBD1 matches at 10 bases. The germline V gene has CDR1 LNHDA and CDR2 SQIVND (reference sequence). The trim removed 6 bases at V and 1 base at J, leaving 8 bases unmatched. The CDR3 runs to 16 residues. CDR3 region: CASSPGQGFLNYGYTF. The CDR3 DNA reads TGTGCCAGTAGCCCGGGACAGGGGTTTCTTAACTATGGCTACACCTTC.

The chain is built from TRBV11-3 and TRBJ2-1; 10 nucleotides line up with TRBD2. The CDR3 runs to 17 residues. The ends lost 8 bases at V and 0 bases at J; junction bases unmatched: 10. Germline CDR1 SGHNT, CDR2 YENEEA. CDR3 sequence: CASGCWASGSSYNEQFF. CDR3 DNA: TGTGCCAGCGGTTGTTGGGCTAGCGGGAGCTCCTACAATGAGCAGTTCTTC. Full variable domain (rest looked up from reference TRBV11-3 and TRBJ2-1): EAGVVQSPRYKIIEKKQPVAFWCNPISGHNTLYWYLQNLGQGPELLIRYENEEAVDDSQLPKDRFSAERLKGVDSTLKIQPAELGDSAVYLCASGCWASGSSYNEQFFGPGTRLTVL.

This chain uses TRBV4-1 with TRBJ2-2; possible D gene TRBD2, 5 bases. The length of the CDR3 is 13 residues. V lost 6 bases, J lost 3 bases, and 8 bases lay in between. The V gene's germline CDR1 is MGHRA and CDR2 YSYEKL. The CDR3 reads CASRVGDTGELFF. For the CDR3, the DNA is TGCGCCAGCAGGGTGGGAGACACCGGGGAGCTGTTTTTT.